Below are 10 T cell receptor beta chains sequenced from a single sample in a study of T cell repertoires in cytomegalovirus infection. One entry per CDR3 protein, called by TCRdb with MiXCR from the reads. The table records under 200,000 distinct CDR3 sequences, about 30% of them present only once. The material sequenced was PBMCs. These receptors all stem from a human donor in good health (CMV status not recorded). Some clones in this sample may be carry-over from other donors' samples.

This clonotype was found a few times. A junction end diverges from the germline sequence, so it may reflect a read error. The chain is built from TRBV7-7 and TRBJ2-7; D perhaps matches TRBD1 (5 bases). CDR1 and CDR2 (germline): SSHAT, FNYEAQ (reference sequence). This CDR3 spans 14 amino acids. The CDR3, as DNA: TGTGCTAGCAGCTCCACCGACAGACCATACGAGCAGTACTTC. Translated: CASSSTDRPYEQYF.

This clonotype was recorded at least ten times. The chain carries TRBV12-3 or TRBV12-4 and TRBJ1-2; D perhaps matches TRBD1 (5 bases). The CDR3 is made up of 17 amino acids. Trimming left V 4 bases short and J 2 bases short, with 20 bases between. CDR3 sequence reads: CASSSTLGEIFNYGYTF. CDR3 bases: TGTGCCAGCAGTTCCACACTAGGGGAGATATTCAACTATGGCTACACCTTC.

This chain uses TRBV7-2 with TRBJ1-1; D ambiguous. Germline-derived CDR1 and CDR2 are SGHTA and FQGNSA. The CDR3 runs 13 residues. Trimming pared 4 bases from V and 5 bases from J, leaving 11 bases between. CDR3 DNA sequence: TGTGCCAGCAGCTCTATCTCCGGGACTGAAGCTTTCTTT. As protein: CASSSISGTEAFF.

This clonotype has a handful of counts. The chain uses TRBV25-1 and TRBJ1-1; D possibly corresponds to TRBD1 (5 bases). The ends were cut back, 10 bases at V and 1 base at J, with 13 bases in the middle. In germline, CDR1 is MGHDK, CDR2 SYGVNS. This CDR3 has 13 amino acids. The CDR3 coding sequence is TGTGCCACCGAGGGACGGGAGAACACTGAAGCTTTCTTT. It specifies CATEGRENTEAFF.

The chain carries TRBV2 and TRBJ1-1; D possibly corresponds to TRBD1 (6 bases). Trimming cost V 5 bases and J 3 bases, with 13 bases left between them. Germline V CDR1 and CDR2: SNHLY, FYNNEI. CDR3 length: 14 residues. CDR3: CASSNGGGYTEAFF. The CDR3 DNA is TGTGCCAGCAGTAACGGGGGCGGGTACACTGAAGCTTTCTTT.

The gene calls are TRBV20-1 and TRBJ2-2; the D gene could be TRBD1 or TRBD2 (5 bases each). Looked up from germline, CDR1 is DFQATT and CDR2 is SNEGSKA (reference sequence). There are 14 residues in the CDR3. The V gene lost 6 bases and the J gene lost 0 bases, with 11 bases spanning the gap. CDR3 amino acids: CSAPGRTNTGELFF. The CDR3 DNA sequence: TGCAGTGCCCCGGGACGGACGAACACCGGGGAGCTGTTTTTT.

Worth noting for this clonotype: One end of the junction does not line up with germline, which may come from a read error. The chain employs TRBV7-6 and TRBJ1-5, with D uncertain. Germline V gene sequence: CDR1 SGHVS, CDR2 FNYEAQ. The CDR3 covers 15 residues. The CDR3 sequence is CASSLDAEFNRPQHF. CDR3 in DNA: TGTGCCAGCAGCTTAGATGCGGAATTCAATCGGCCCCAGCATTTT.

CDR3 coding DNA: TGTGCCACCAGCAGCTCATTCTTCCCTTCCAGCTCCTACGAGCAGTACTTC. This sequence encodes CATSSSFFPSSSYEQYF. J is TRBJ2-7 and V is TRBV15; no clear D. Between the trimmed V and J ends, which lost 3 bases and 0 bases, there was a span of 18 bases. Germline V gene sequence: CDR1 LNHNV, CDR2 YYDKDF (reference sequence). This CDR3 is built from 17 residues. The full variable domain, with the rest looked up from reference TRBV15 and TRBJ2-7, is DAMVIQNPRYQVTQFGKPVTLSCSQTLNHNVMYWYQQKSSQAPKLLFHYYDKDFNNEADTPDNFQSRRPNTSFCFLDIRSPGLGDTAMYLCATSSSFFPSSSYEQYFGPGTRLTVT.

This clonotype was detected only a few times. The chain has TRBV6-5 and TRBJ2-7, with D perhaps matching TRBD2 (6 bases). CDR1 and CDR2 (germline): MNHEY, SVGAGI. V gave up 6 bases and J gave up 6 bases, with 18 bases separating them. The CDR3 length is 14 residues. This CDR3 is CASRGGRDAGEQYF. The CDR3 DNA reads TGTGCCAGCAGGGGGGGTAGAGACGCCGGCGAGCAGTACTTC.

The genes are TRBV20-1 and TRBJ2-5; 9 bases agree with TRBD1. The germline gives CDR1 DFQATT, CDR2 SNEGSKA (reference sequence). J was trimmed by 6 bases and V by 3 bases; bases with no gene match: 11. This CDR3 region has 15 residues. The CDR3 protein is CSASPGTGRWKTQYF. CDR3 in DNA: TGCAGTGCTAGTCCCGGGACAGGGCGTTGGAAGACCCAGTACTTC.